Shown below are 20 T cell receptor beta chains from a single sample sequenced in a study of human T cells and chemical hapten exposure. The total RNA was obtained from whole blood that was not fractionated. TCRdb fed the 5' RACE reads into MiXCR, producing one record per CDR3 protein. The sample includes about 140,000 distinct CDR3 sequences, 3.5% to 5% of them seen just once. Every receptor here comes from a female donor in good health.

This clonotype was recorded at least ten times. This chain links TRBV7-3 with TRBJ1-1, with TRBD1 identical over 7 bases. Unmatched junction bases numbered 3, after V lost 3 bases and J lost 5 bases. CDR1 and CDR2 (germline): SGHTA, FQGTGA. The CDR3 extends over 13 amino acids. CDR3 nucleotides: TGTGCCAGCAGCTTCGGACAGGAAACTGAAGCTTTCTTT. Translating gives CASSFGQETEAFF.

In its sample, this clonotype was seen many times. The chain couples TRBV29-1 to TRBJ2-2; no reliable D call. Trimming took 7 bases from V and 7 from J, leaving 13 bases between them. Germline CDR1 is SQVTM and CDR2 is ANQGSEA. The CDR3 length is 12 residues. The CDR3 loop reads CSAGDNGGELFF. The CDR3 bases are TGCAGCGCAGGCGACAACGGCGGGGAGCTGTTTTTT.

This clonotype was seen many times. V is TRBV6-5 and J is TRBJ1-3; maybe TRBD1 (5 bases). Germline-derived CDR1 and CDR2 are MNHEY and SVGAGI. The CDR3 totals 15 residues. V was trimmed by 2 bases and J by 0 bases, leaving 8 bases between them. The CDR3 coding sequence is TGTGCCAGCAGTTACAACGGACACTCTGGAAACACCATATATTTT. Its translation is CASSYNGHSGNTIYF.

This clonotype was seen repeatedly, ten times or more. V gene TRBV20-1 combines with J gene TRBJ2-3; TRBD2 matches at 12 bases. Germline V gene data show CDR1 as DFQATT and CDR2 as SNEGSKA (reference sequence). The CDR3 is 17 residues long. V trimming: 6 bases; J trimming: 2 bases; junction bases outside the gene matches: 12. CDR3 bases: TGCAGTGCCCTTCGCCCCACTAGCGGGGGGTACACAGATACGCAGTATTTT. Translating gives CSALRPTSGGYTDTQYF.

This clonotype was counted at least ten times. The CDR3 here is CASSLMRKRDTEAFF. The DNA for the CDR3 is TGTGCCAGCAGCTTAATGAGAAAACGGGACACTGAAGCTTTCTTT. The chain combines TRBV7-8 with TRBJ1-1, with unresolved D. CDR1 is SGHVS and CDR2 is FQNEAQ in the germline V gene. The CDR3 contains 15 residues. V was trimmed by 2 bases and J by 3 bases, leaving 13 bases between them.

In its sample, this clonotype was seen many times. The chain combines TRBV19 with TRBJ2-3; D uncertain. The CDR3 has 15 residues. The V gene lost 4 bases and the J gene lost 4 bases, with 15 bases spanning the gap. Germline lookup yields CDR1 LNHDA and CDR2 SQIVND (reference sequence). The CDR3 sequence is CASSTWAPEADTQYF. The CDR3 nucleotides read TGTGCCAGTAGTACTTGGGCCCCCGAGGCAGATACGCAGTATTTT.

This clonotype occurred many times. V and J are TRBV20-1 and TRBJ1-1; unclear D gene. The CDR3 totals 13 residues. Germline values: CDR1 DFQATT, CDR2 SNEGSKA (reference sequence). Trimming stripped 6 bases from V and 2 bases from J, with 13 bases between. CDR3 protein: CSASPQANTEAFF. In DNA, the CDR3 is TGCAGTGCCAGCCCACAAGCTAACACTGAAGCTTTCTTT.

This clonotype was counted ten times or more. This chain uses TRBV7-2 with TRBJ1-6; 8 nucleotides line up with TRBD1. V was pared by 3 bases and J by 8 bases, with 3 bases of the junction left unmatched. This CDR3 contains 14 residues. The V gene's germline CDR1 is SGHTA and CDR2 FQGNSA. Written as DNA, the CDR3 is TGTGCCAGCAGCTTGGACAGGGTGGATTCACCCCTCCACTTT. This gives the protein CASSLDRVDSPLHF.

This clonotype showed up many times. The rearrangement links TRBV12-3 or TRBV12-4 to TRBJ2-5; 10 bases match TRBD2. This CDR3 is 13 amino acids long. V lost 7 bases to trimming and J lost 4 bases; unmatched junction nucleotides: 3. The CDR3 here is CASILAGRETQYF. In DNA form, the CDR3 reads TGTGCCAGCATACTAGCGGGGAGAGAGACCCAGTACTTC.

The chain combines TRBV5-1 with TRBJ1-5; tentative D call: TRBD1 (6 bases). CDR1 and CDR2 (germline): SGHRS, YFSETQ. Trimming shortened V by 5 bases and J by 5 bases, and 11 bases separated the two germline ends. The CDR3 has 13 residues. DNA of the CDR3: TGCGCCAGCAGGCCGGACAGAGATCAGCCCCAGCATTTT. Encoded protein: CASRPDRDQPQHF.

This clonotype has at least ten counts. V and J are TRBV9 and TRBJ2-2; the match to TRBD2 covers 8 bases. Germline V gene data show CDR1 as SGDLS and CDR2 as YYNGEE. The CDR3 is made up of 16 amino acids. Trimming took 0 bases from V and 5 from J; bases not matched to a gene: 6. CDR3 sequence reads: CASSVVAGGPTGELFF. In DNA form, the CDR3 reads TGTGCCAGCAGCGTAGTTGCGGGGGGTCCGACCGGGGAGCTGTTTTTT.

With respect to this clonotype: A much larger clone is a single base away; this may be a read error. This sequence joins TRBV29-1 and TRBJ2-7; D unclear. The CDR3 loop spans 12 amino acids. Looked up from germline, CDR1 is SQVTM and CDR2 is ANQGSEA. CDR3 sequence (DNA): TGCAACGTTGATCTCGGTACCTACGAGCAGTACTTC. Protein product: CNVDLGTYEQYF.

About this clonotype itself: A read error may explain this, as a much larger clone is one base away. DNA of the CDR3: TGCACCAGCAGCCATGCAGAAAAACTGTTTTTT. Amino acid sequence: CTSSHAEKLFF. The J gene is TRBJ1-4, the V gene TRBV4-3; D ambiguous. CDR1 is LGHNA, CDR2 YSLEER, per germline. This CDR3 contains 11 residues.

This clonotype occurred many times. The chain recombines TRBV11-1 with TRBJ2-4; no reliable D call. V was cut by 3 bases and J by 7 bases, with 16 bases left in between. Germline V gives CDR1 SGHAT, CDR2 FQDESV (reference sequence). This CDR3 is 15 amino acids long. In nucleotides, the CDR3 is TGTGCCAGCAGCTTTCAAGCAGGAACGGATAACATTCAGTACTTC. Its translation is CASSFQAGTDNIQYF.

Comment on this clonotype: A single base separates this from a much larger clone, so it may be a read error. The rearrangement joins TRBV27 to TRBJ1-2, with no clear D. The CDR3 covers 13 residues. The germline V gene has CDR1 MNHEY and CDR2 SMNVEV (reference sequence). The V end was cut by 6 bases, the J end by 6 bases, with 14 bases between. The CDR3 DNA follows: TGTGCCAGCAGGGCCCCAGGCAACGATGGCTACACCTTC. It codes for CASRAPGNDGYTF.

This clonotype was picked up many times. The rearrangement joins TRBV6-1 to TRBJ2-3; TRBD2 agrees at 9 bases. The CDR3 is made up of 12 amino acids. The J segment lost 8 bases and the V segment lost 7 bases, leaving 4 bases of the junction unmatched. In germline, CDR1 is MNHNS, CDR2 SASEGT. Written as DNA, the CDR3 is TGTGCCAGCATCCTAGCGGGGTTTACGCAGTATTTT. Its protein product is CASILAGFTQYF.

This clonotype was counted ten times or more. The chain recombines TRBV30 with TRBJ1-5; no firm D call. V lost 1 base, J lost 4 bases, and 5 bases lay in between. This CDR3 has 12 residues. Germline lookup yields CDR1 GTSNPN and CDR2 SVGIG (reference sequence). The CDR3 region is CAWSGVNQPQHF. Written as DNA, the CDR3 is TGTGCCTGGAGTGGAGTTAATCAGCCCCAGCATTTT.

The chain links TRBV5-4 to TRBJ1-2; 7 positions agree with TRBD1. The V and J ends lost 4 bases and 7 bases, in that order; junction bases with no gene match: 10. Germline V gives CDR1 SGHNT, CDR2 YYREEE (reference sequence). This CDR3 region has 14 residues. The CDR3 sequence is CASSTTGLLCGYTF. CDR3 DNA: TGTGCCAGCAGCACGACAGGGCTGCTCTGTGGCTACACCTTC.

The chain uses TRBV10-3 and TRBJ2-7, with TRBD2 matching 9 bases. CDR3 length: 18 residues. Germline CDR1 ENHRY, CDR2 SYGVKD. The V segment lost 0 bases and the J segment 3 bases; nucleotides outside the gene matches: 12. The CDR3 region has the DNA TGTGCCATCAGTGAGTCGAGGCTAGCGGGGAGCCGCCTCTACGAGCAGTACTTC. Translated, it gives CAISESRLAGSRLYEQYF.

As concerns this clonotype: A much larger clonotype is one base distant, so this may be a read error. The DNA for the CDR3 is TGCGCCAGCAGCCCGGGGACAGGGGCTAACGATGGCTACACCTTC. Translated, it gives CASSPGTGANDGYTF. The chain links TRBV5-1 to TRBJ1-2; TRBD1 agrees at 10 bases. The CDR3 is 15 amino acids. Germline V gene lookup returns CDR1 SGHRS and CDR2 YFSETQ. The complete variable domain, with remaining parts taken from reference TRBV5-1 and TRBJ1-2, reads KAGVTQTPRYLIKTRGQQVTLSCSPISGHRSVSWYQQTPGQGLQFLFEYFSETQRNKGNFPGRFSGRQFSNSRSEMNVSTLELGDSALYLCASSPGTGANDGYTFGSGTRLTVV.